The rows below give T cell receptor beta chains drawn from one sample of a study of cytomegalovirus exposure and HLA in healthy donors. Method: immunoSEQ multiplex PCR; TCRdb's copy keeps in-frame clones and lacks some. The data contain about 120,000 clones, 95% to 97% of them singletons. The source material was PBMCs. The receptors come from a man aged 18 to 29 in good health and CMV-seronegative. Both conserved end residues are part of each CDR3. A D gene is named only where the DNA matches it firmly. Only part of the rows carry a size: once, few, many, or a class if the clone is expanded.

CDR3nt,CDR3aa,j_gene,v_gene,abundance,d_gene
TGTGCCAGCACGGCGACAGGCTTCAAAGGGACCCAGTACTTC,CASTATGFKGTQYF,TRBJ2-5,TRBV28,NA,NA
TGTGCCAGCAGCTTAGCACCCAGTAGCAATCAGCCCCAGCATTTT,CASSLAPSSNQPQHF,TRBJ1-5,TRBV11-3,NA,NA
TGCGCCAGCAGCCTTGACAGGGGTGACACTGAAGCTTTCTTT,CASSLDRGDTEAFF,TRBJ1-1,TRBV5-1,NA,TRBD1
TGTGCCAGCATTGGGACAAGTGCCTACGAGCAGTACTTC,CASIGTSAYEQYF,TRBJ2-7,TRBV2,NA,NA
TGTGCAAGTCGCGCAAGGGGGCTGGGTCAGCCCCAGCATTTT,CASRARGLGQPQHF,TRBJ1-5,TRBV12-2,NA,NA
TGCGCCAGCAGCTTAGGACAGCTTTATGGCTACACCTTC,CASSLGQLYGYTF,TRBJ1-2,TRBV5-1,NA,NA
TGTGCCAGCAGCCCGGGATATTCCTACGAGCAGTACTTC,CASSPGYSYEQYF,TRBJ2-7,TRBV5-6,NA,NA
TGTGCCAGCAGCTCCCCGTTCTTGGGGCACAATGAGCAGTTCTTC,CASSSPFLGHNEQFF,TRBJ2-1,TRBV7-3,NA,NA
TGTGCCAGCAACCGAATCTCGGACAGCTGGGCCAACGTCCTGACTTTC,CASNRISDSWANVLTF,TRBJ2-6,TRBV5-8,NA,NA
TGTGCCAGCAGACCCGGAGGGTCGTCCTACGAGCAGTACTTC,CASRPGGSSYEQYF,TRBJ2-7,TRBV27,NA,NA
TGTGCCAGCAGCTCTCAGGGGGCGGGTACTGAAGCTTTCTTT,CASSSQGAGTEAFF,TRBJ1-1,TRBV7-9,NA,TRBD1
TGTGCCAGCTCGAACGGTTACAATGAGCAGTTCTTC,CASSNGYNEQFF,TRBJ2-1,TRBV9,NA,NA
TGTGCCAGCAGCCCTGGACAGGCAGCGTCAACTAATGAAAAACTGTTTTTT,CASSPGQAASTNEKLFF,TRBJ1-4,TRBV27,NA,TRBD1
TGTGCCTGGATCCGCGGGATCACTGAAGCTTTCTTT,CAWIRGITEAFF,TRBJ1-1,TRBV30,NA,NA
TGTGCCAGCAGTGAAGGATTTCAGGGGACCACTGAAGCTTTCTTT,CASSEGFQGTTEAFF,TRBJ1-1,TRBV2,NA,NA
TGTGCCAGCAGCGCGGCCCTGACTAGCGGGACCACAGATACGCAGTATTTT,CASSAALTSGTTDTQYF,TRBJ2-3,TRBV9,NA,TRBD2
TGTGCCAGCAGCTTTCACGGGAACACTGAAGCTTTCTTT,CASSFHGNTEAFF,TRBJ1-1,TRBV11-2,NA,NA
TGCGCCAGCAGCCAAGATATCGCAGGGACTGGGGCCAACGTCCTGACTTTC,CASSQDIAGTGANVLTF,TRBJ2-6,TRBV4-3,NA,NA
TGTGCCAGCAGTTTTAACCCAGGGGGGACCTCTGAAGCTTTCTTT,CASSFNPGGTSEAFF,TRBJ1-1,TRBV28,NA,TRBD1
TGTGCCAGCAGTGCCTCCGAGACTAGCGGATTTCGGCAGTACTTC,CASSASETSGFRQYF,TRBJ2-7,TRBV2,NA,TRBD2
TGTGCCAGCAGTTGGGACAGGGCGAACACCGGGGAGCTGTTTTTT,CASSWDRANTGELFF,TRBJ2-2,TRBV6-5,NA,TRBD1
TGTGCCACCTCGCACGCCTCACTAAACACCGGGGAGCTGTTTTTT,CATSHASLNTGELFF,TRBJ2-2,TRBV7-9,NA,NA
TGTGCCAGCAGTTGGAAGATACAGGGCTTTGCCACTGAAGCTTTCTTT,CASSWKIQGFATEAFF,TRBJ1-1,TRBV28,once,NA
TGTGCCAGCAGCGACGGGACAGGGACCAATCAGCCCCAGCATTTT,CASSDGTGTNQPQHF,TRBJ1-5,TRBV5-4,NA,TRBD1
TGTGCCACCAGGGTCGACTTGAACACTGAAGCTTTCTTT,CATRVDLNTEAFF,TRBJ1-1,TRBV15,NA,NA
TGCGCCAGCAGCTTGGAAGGACTAGCGGGCCCAGATACGCAGTATTTT,CASSLEGLAGPDTQYF,TRBJ2-3,TRBV5-1,NA,TRBD2
TGTGCCAGCAGTTCTTCCATACAGGGGGAGGGGGAAAAACTGTTTTTT,CASSSSIQGEGEKLFF,TRBJ1-4,TRBV27,NA,TRBD1
TGTGCCAGCAGGGGGGCGGATCTCTTTGGCTACACCTTC,CASRGADLFGYTF,TRBJ1-2,TRBV28,NA,NA